This T cell receptor delta chain came from a study of γδ T cells in repeated Plasmodium falciparum infection. TCRdb redid the clone calls on the multiplex PCR reads with CATT. This table holds 75,000 to 95,000 delta-chain clones, more than 0.85% found once. For this clone: A read error likely explains why the TCRdb protein, taken from a much larger clone, differs from this DNA's translation at residue 14; the protein shown is translated from the DNA.

The clonotype originates from a pool of human donors (malaria-infected and uninfected, not separated). Material for sequencing was gamma-delta T cells from blood.

The CDR3 sequence is CALGETTTSNWIIPKNTDKLIF. CDR3 bases: TGTGCTCTTGGGGAAACTACTACTTCAAACTGGATTATCCCAAAAAACACCGATAAACTCATCTTT. The chain combines TRDV1 with TRDJ1; D may be TRDD3 (5 bases). TCRdb leaves out the J gene; it was filled in here by matching the DNA to germline. Germline CDR1 and CDR2: TSWWSYY and QGS. V was pared by 2 bases and J by 0 bases, with 31 bases between. This CDR3 is built from 22 residues.